The rows below give T cell receptor beta chains drawn from one sample of a study of spatial heterogeneity in lung cancer. TCRdb itself ran the 5' RACE reads through MiXCR, one entry per CDR3 protein. Altogether 10,000 to 15,000 distinct CDR3 sequences are present, around 5% being singletons, with the ten largest covering about 35%. Sequenced material: lung tumor tissue, taken at surgery. The receptors were sampled from a male donor with early-stage non-small cell lung cancer. Each CDR3 is given with its conserved first and last residue. Each record gives: CDR3 DNA, CDR3 protein, D gene, clone size, J gene, V gene. A D gene is named only where the DNA matches it firmly. Size tells how often a clone was seen, or its class if it is expanded.

DNA: TGCAGTGCTAGAGATAATCAGGGAGAACAGCCCCAGCATTTT; CDR3: CSARDNQGEQPQHF; D: .; size: many; J: TRBJ1-5; V: TRBV20-1
DNA: TGCGCCAGCAGCTTGACTCGTTCGGCGGTCTCACCCCTCCACTTT; CDR3: CASSLTRSAVSPLHF; D: .; size: many; J: TRBJ1-6; V: TRBV5-1
DNA: TGTGCCAGCATCCTTAGCGGGGGGCTTGGGGAGACCCAGTACTTC; CDR3: CASILSGGLGETQYF; D: TRBD2; size: medium-sized; J: TRBJ2-5; V: TRBV7-2
DNA: TGCAGTGTTCAGGGGGCGGATTATGGCTACACCTTC; CDR3: CSVQGADYGYTF; D: TRBD1; size: many; J: TRBJ1-2; V: TRBV20-1
DNA: TGCAGCTTTAGAGGGGGCCACAGCTCCTACGAGCAGTACTTC; CDR3: CSFRGGHSSYEQYF; D: TRBD1; size: many; J: TRBJ2-7; V: TRBV29-1
DNA: TGTGCCAGCAGCTTTTTAACCCCTAGCGGGGAGGATGAGCAGTTCTTC; CDR3: CASSFLTPSGEDEQFF; D: TRBD2; size: many; J: TRBJ2-1; V: TRBV13
DNA: TGTGCCCCAGGGAGAGGGCAGGGGGGGTACAATGAGCAGTTCTTC; CDR3: CAPGRGQGGYNEQFF; D: .; size: many; J: TRBJ2-1; V: TRBV30
DNA: TGCGCCAGCAGCTTGGGGGTAGTCGGCAATCAGCCCCAGCATTTT; CDR3: CASSLGVVGNQPQHF; D: .; size: many; J: TRBJ1-5; V: TRBV5-1
DNA: TGCAGTGCTAGGAAGGATGAGACCCAGTACTTC; CDR3: CSARKDETQYF; D: .; size: many; J: TRBJ2-5; V: TRBV20-1
DNA: TGTGCCACCAGTGACGAGGACAGTCAAGAGACCCAGTACTTC; CDR3: CATSDEDSQETQYF; D: .; size: many; J: TRBJ2-5; V: TRBV24-1
DNA: TGTGCCAGCGGCCCTCCGGGAGGTTACGAGCAGTACTTC; CDR3: CASGPPGGYEQYF; D: TRBD2; size: many; J: TRBJ2-7; V: TRBV6-2/TRBV6-3
DNA: TGTGCCAGCAGTTACTCGGGACTAGGTGCGGCAGATACGCAGTATTTT; CDR3: CASSYSGLGAADTQYF; D: TRBD2; size: many; J: TRBJ2-3; V: TRBV6-6
DNA: TGTGCCAGCAGCCAGCGCAGATCGAATGGCTACACCTTC; CDR3: CASSQRRSNGYTF; D: .; size: many; J: TRBJ1-2; V: TRBV12-3/TRBV12-4
DNA: TGTGCCAGCAGCTTAGGTGATCACACAGATACGCAGTATTTT; CDR3: CASSLGDHTDTQYF; D: .; size: many; J: TRBJ2-3; V: TRBV7-2
DNA: TGCAGTGCTCTCCTAGCGGGGGGCAAGACCCAGTACTTC; CDR3: CSALLAGGKTQYF; D: TRBD2; size: many; J: TRBJ2-5; V: TRBV20-1
DNA: TGCAGCGTTGGTGACTTCCAGGAGACCCAGTACTTC; CDR3: CSVGDFQETQYF; D: .; size: many; J: TRBJ2-5; V: TRBV29-1
DNA: TGTGCCAGCAGCCTAGACCCCGGGACTAGAGACAATGAGCAGTTCTTC; CDR3: CASSLDPGTRDNEQFF; D: TRBD2; size: medium-sized; J: TRBJ2-1; V: TRBV4-2